The rows below give T cell receptor beta chains drawn from one sample of a study of regulatory T cells in long-lasting Graves disease. TCRdb redid the calling of the multiplex PCR reads with MiXCR, one entry per CDR3 protein. This sample has under 450,000 distinct CDR3 sequences, with about a sixth found just once. This sample also belongs to another study, concerning T cells in Graves' hyperthyroidism and ophthalmopathy.

Sequencing used peripheral blood mononuclear cells (PBMCs), obtained at new diagnosis, from a patient treated with antithyroid drugs. The receptors here all came from a woman aged 18-29 years with Graves disease. The CDR3 runs from the conserved cysteine through the conserved F or W. The order of the fields is V gene, D gene, J gene, clone size, CDR3 DNA, CDR3 protein. The D gene is left open where the match is weak. Some rows mark clone size as missing; the rest say once, few, many or name a class of expanded clone.

>TRBV6-5|NA|TRBJ1-4|many
TGTGCCAGCAGTTCGCCGGGGAAAGATGAAAAACTGTTTTTT
CASSSPGKDEKLFF
>TRBV3-1|NA|TRBJ2-7|many
TGTGCCAGCAGCCAGTCAACCTACGAGCAGTACTTC
CASSQSTYEQYF
>TRBV6-5|NA|TRBJ2-5|many
TGTGCCAGCAGTTACTCGAGGCTCCAAGAGACCCAGTACTTC
CASSYSRLQETQYF
>TRBV6-5|NA|TRBJ2-7|many
TGTGCCAGCAGTTACTTAACAGGGTCAGGAGGCGAGCAGTACTTC
CASSYLTGSGGEQYF
>TRBV3-1|TRBD1|TRBJ1-1|many
TGTGCCAGCAGCTTCGGACAGGGTCGGACTGAAGCTTTCTTT
CASSFGQGRTEAFF
>TRBV7-9|NA|TRBJ2-7|NA
TGTGCCAGCAGCTTAGTGTCCCCACCGTACGAGCAGTACTTC
CASSLVSPPYEQYF
>TRBV18|NA|TRBJ1-4|many
TGTGCCAGCTCCCCGGACGGAAATGAAAAACTGTTTTTT
CASSPDGNEKLFF
>TRBV7-8|NA|TRBJ1-6|NA
TGTGCCAGCAGCTTATGGCAGGGTGCCAATTCACCCCTCCACTTT
CASSLWQGANSPLHF
>TRBV28|NA|TRBJ2-7|many
TGTGCCAGCAGTCCCACTCACGAGCAGTACTTC
CASSPTHEQYF
>TRBV20-1|TRBD2|TRBJ2-3|many
TGCAGTACCCCACGTTCCCACTGGACTAGCGGGATCACAGATACGCAGTATTTT
CSTPRSHWTSGITDTQYF
>TRBV12-3/TRBV12-4|TRBD2|TRBJ2-1|many
TGTGCCAGCAGTTCATCCGGGAGGGCCGATGAGCAGTTCTTC
CASSSSGRADEQFF
>TRBV12-3/TRBV12-4|NA|TRBJ1-5|many
TGTGCCAGCAGTCACAGGGACTGGACATATAGCAATCAGCCCCAGCATTTT
CASSHRDWTYSNQPQHF
>TRBV5-6|NA|TRBJ2-3|NA
TGTGCCAGCAGCTTGGGTGGACTCCTCCCTAGCACAGATACGCAGTATTTT
CASSLGGLLPSTDTQYF
>TRBV12-5|NA|TRBJ1-1|many
TGTGCTAGTGGTTTGGGACCGGCTGAAGCTTTCTTT
CASGLGPAEAFF
>TRBV18|NA|TRBJ1-2|many
TGTGCCAGCTCACTGGCGGGGAAAAGCGGCTACACCTTC
CASSLAGKSGYTF
>TRBV20-1|NA|TRBJ1-1|NA
TGCAGTGCTATGACTGGGAACACTGAAGCTTTCTTT
CSAMTGNTEAFF
>TRBV10-2|NA|TRBJ1-5|NA
TGCGCCAGCAGGGACGGGAGCCATCAGCCCCAGCATTTT
CASRDGSHQPQHF
>TRBV7-6|TRBD1|TRBJ2-7|many
TGTGCCAGCCACCGGGACAGGGCCTCCGAGCAGTACTTC
CASHRDRASEQYF
>TRBV5-5|TRBD2|TRBJ2-7|NA
TGTGCCAGCAGCCCAGGAAGGACTAGCGGTGAGCAGTACTTC
CASSPGRTSGEQYF
>TRBV2|NA|TRBJ1-2|many
TGTGCCAGCATTCTAGGGCAGGGGCAAGGCTACACCTTC
CASILGQGQGYTF
>TRBV12-3/TRBV12-4|NA|TRBJ2-3|NA
TGTGCCAGCAGTTTAGGGGAGTTCACAGATACGCAGTATTTT
CASSLGEFTDTQYF
>TRBV28|NA|TRBJ2-7|many
TGTGCCAGCAGAGGAAAGGTCGGCGAGCAGTACTTC
CASRGKVGEQYF
>TRBV5-1|TRBD1|TRBJ1-5|many
TGCGCCAGCAGCTCGGGACAGGGTTTGTCGCCCCAGCATTTT
CASSSGQGLSPQHF
>TRBV30|TRBD2|TRBJ2-7|many
TGTGCCTGGAGTGGACGGACTAGCGGGTCTTCCTACGAGCAGTACTTC
CAWSGRTSGSSYEQYF
>TRBV6-2/TRBV6-3|TRBD1|TRBJ2-3|NA
TGTGCCAGCAGATGGACAGGGAGGTGGTCCCCCGCTTCAGATACGCAGTATTTT
CASRWTGRWSPASDTQYF
>TRBV2|NA|TRBJ2-7|few
TGTGCCAGCAGTGAGACGAACTACGAGCAGTACTTC
CASSETNYEQYF
>TRBV10-2|NA|TRBJ2-2|many
TGCGCCAGCAGGCCGCGGAGCACCGGGGAGCTGTTTTTT
CASRPRSTGELFF
>TRBV12-3/TRBV12-4|NA|TRBJ2-7|many
TGTGCCAGCAGCTGGGTCTCCTACGAGCAGTACTTC
CASSWVSYEQYF
>TRBV5-4|NA|TRBJ2-1|few
TGTGCCGGCAGCTTGGTGGCAGGCCATGAGCAGTTCTTC
CAGSLVAGHEQFF
>TRBV19|NA|TRBJ2-7|many
TGTGCCAGTAGTATGGTTAGGGACTACGAGCAGTACTTC
CASSMVRDYEQYF
>TRBV25-1|NA|TRBJ1-6|NA
TGTGCCAGCAGCGTAGGACAGAGCTCCTATAATTCACCCCTCCACTTT
CASSVGQSSYNSPLHF
>TRBV28|NA|TRBJ1-2|many
TGTGCCAGCAGTTTCCCCCCGGGCTCCGGGGAAGATAACTATGGCTACACCTTC
CASSFPPGSGEDNYGYTF
>TRBV6-1|TRBD1|TRBJ1-2|few
TGTGCCAGCAGTGCGATGACAGGGTCTAATGGCTACACCTTC
CASSAMTGSNGYTF
>TRBV11-2|NA|TRBJ2-3|many
TGTGCCAGCAGCTTAGGTGGTAGCGGATACACAGATACGCAGTATTTT
CASSLGGSGYTDTQYF
>TRBV3-1|NA|TRBJ1-6|many
TGTGCCAGCAGCCAAGATTTCCGGGATAATTCACCCCTCCACTTT
CASSQDFRDNSPLHF
>TRBV19|NA|TRBJ2-2|few
TGTGCCAGTAGTAAGCTGAACACCGGGGAGCTGTTTTTT
CASSKLNTGELFF
>TRBV7-2|TRBD1|TRBJ1-5|many
TGTGCCAGCAGCGACAATAGTAAGGGACAGGTCAGCAATCAGCCCCAGCATTTT
CASSDNSKGQVSNQPQHF
>TRBV28|TRBD1|TRBJ1-5|few
TGTGCCAGCACATTAGACAGGGCGATCACCCCCCAGCATTTT
CASTLDRAITPQHF
>TRBV2|TRBD1|TRBJ2-7|NA
TGTGCCAGCAGGGATGACAGGGGAATATTTGGGCAGTACTTC
CASRDDRGIFGQYF
>TRBV12-3/TRBV12-4|NA|TRBJ1-6|few
TGTGCCAGCAGTTTACGCTCCGGGAGGAGGTTTAACTCACCCCTCCACTTT
CASSLRSGRRFNSPLHF
>TRBV6-9|NA|TRBJ1-1|many
TGTGCCAGCAGTTACTCCCTGGTGGGCACTGAAGCTTTCTTT
CASSYSLVGTEAFF
>TRBV12-3/TRBV12-4|TRBD1|TRBJ1-2|many
TGTGCCACCTCGACAGGGGTTTATGGCTACACCTTC
CATSTGVYGYTF
>TRBV28|NA|TRBJ2-7|many
TGTGCCAGCAGATTGGAGGACCCATGGGGCGCCTTCGGCGAGCAGTACTTC
CASRLEDPWGAFGEQYF
>TRBV5-8|NA|TRBJ2-2|few
TGTGCCAGCAGCTTCTTCCAGCCTACCACCGGGGAGCTGTTTTTT
CASSFFQPTTGELFF
>TRBV7-9|TRBD1|TRBJ1-5|many
TGTGCCAGCAGCTTTGGGACAGCTAGCAATCAGCCCCAGCATTTT
CASSFGTASNQPQHF
>TRBV28|NA|TRBJ2-5|many
TGTGCCAGCAGTTTTGGGCGGGGCCAAGAGACCCAGTACTTC
CASSFGRGQETQYF
>TRBV29-1|TRBD1|TRBJ1-1|NA
TGCAGCGTAGTACCGGGACAGGGGATACTTGAAGCTTTCTTT
CSVVPGQGILEAFF
>TRBV12-3/TRBV12-4|NA|TRBJ2-6|many
TGTGCCAGCAGTCGCACAGCTGGGGCCAACGTCCTGACTTTC
CASSRTAGANVLTF
>TRBV6-2/TRBV6-3|TRBD1|TRBJ1-1|NA
TGTGCCAGCAGTTACATCCCCGGGACAGGGGTAATGAACACTGAAGCTTTCTTT
CASSYIPGTGVMNTEAFF
>TRBV5-1|NA|TRBJ1-1|many
TGTGCCAGCAGTTTAGATATGAACACTGAAGCTTTCTTT
CASSLDMNTEAFF